The clone carrying this TCR beta chain occurred many times. Its specificity is unknown. The lymph nodes were axillary draining lymph nodes from breast cancer patients. TCRdb reprocessed the multiplex PCR reads with MiXCR, giving one entry per CDR3 protein. This sample has roughly 110,000 distinct CDR3 sequences; under 40% occur once, and the top ten carry 5.5% to 7%. From germline, CDR1 is LGHDT and CDR2 YNNKEL (reference sequence). This CDR3 comprises 13 residues. Trimming cost V 0 bases and J 6 bases; bases outside gene matches: 1. The sample is drawn from a study of breast tumors, draining lymph nodes, adjacent tissues. Overall study findings and caveats: Tumor and nontumor repertoires were significantly more similar in luminal-like than in basal-like breast cancer. Data only fit, rather than demonstrated, lymph node origin of most tumor T cells. Tumors had less TCR diversity than lymph nodes, more than nontumor tissue. The data were judged consistent with most tumor T cells coming from lymph node and expanding in tumor.

The V call is TRBV3-1, the J call TRBJ2-7; TRBD1 matches 8 bases. The sequenced material came from axillary lymph node tissue. This clonotype was obtained from a female donor with breast cancer. Some clones in this sample may be carry-over from other donors' samples. CDR3 nucleotide sequence: TGTGCCAGCAGCCAAGACAGGGGGCTCGAGCAGTACTTC. Translating gives CASSQDRGLEQYF.